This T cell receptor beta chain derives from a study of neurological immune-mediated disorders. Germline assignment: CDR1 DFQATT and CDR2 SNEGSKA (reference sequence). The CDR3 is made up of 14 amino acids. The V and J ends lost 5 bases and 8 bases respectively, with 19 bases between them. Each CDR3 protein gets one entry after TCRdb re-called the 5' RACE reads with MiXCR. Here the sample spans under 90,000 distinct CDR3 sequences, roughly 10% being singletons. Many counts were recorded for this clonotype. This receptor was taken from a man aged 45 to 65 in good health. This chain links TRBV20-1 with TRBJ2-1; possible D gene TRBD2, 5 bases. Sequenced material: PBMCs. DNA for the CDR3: TGCAGTGCTCCCCGCAGCGGTCCCTTCGATGAGCAGTTCTTC. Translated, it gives CSAPRSGPFDEQFF.